This entry lists 5 T cell receptor beta chains sequenced from one sample in a study of read filtering for tumor transcriptome and immune sequencing. Molecular barcoded adaptors covering alpha/delta and beta/gamma chains were used on approximately 400 ng RNA. TCRdb recomputed calls from the reads with MiXCR, one row per CDR3 protein. Of around 58,000 distinct CDR3 sequences detected, 14% appear once; the ten largest clones hold 45%. The sequenced sample consisted of a population of CD138-negative cells sorted from bone marrow. The receptors here all came from a donor at least 40 years old with multiple myeloma.

This clonotype was observed at least ten times. V usage is TRBV7-2 and J usage is TRBJ2-3; TRBD2 matches 12 bases. Germline loops: CDR1 SGHTA, CDR2 FQGNSA. V lost 3 bases to trimming and J lost 3 bases; unmatched junction nucleotides: 10. CDR3 size: 18 residues. This CDR3 is CASSLVPVGTSGTDTQYF. The CDR3 nucleotides are TGTGCCAGCAGCTTGGTACCCGTGGGGACTAGCGGGACAGATACGCAGTATTTT.

This clonotype was counted between two and nine times. J is TRBJ2-1 and V is TRBV3-1, with TRBD2 identical over 11 bases. Germline V gene lookup returns CDR1 LGHDT and CDR2 YNNKEL (reference sequence). The CDR3 sequence is 16 residues long. With 5 bases clipped from V and 4 bases from J, the junction kept 7 bases outside the gene matches. DNA for the CDR3: TGTGCCAGCAGCGACACCACTAGCGGGAGTTACAATGAGCAGTTCTTC. Translation: CASSDTTSGSYNEQFF.

The table lists this clonotype with many counts. The chain combines TRBV20-1 with TRBJ2-6; D might be TRBD2 (5 bases). The V end lost 3 bases, the J end lost 0 bases, and 9 bases lay between the germline ends. The CDR3 is 15 amino acids. CDR1 is DFQATT and CDR2 is SNEGSKA in the germline V gene (reference sequence). CDR3 in DNA: TGCAGTGCTAGCCGGACTGGCTCTGGGGCCAACGTCCTGACTTTC. Amino acid sequence: CSASRTGSGANVLTF.

Remarks on this clonotype: A much bigger clone sits one base away, suggesting this may be a read error. The gene calls are TRBV6-6 and TRBJ2-2, with D maybe TRBD1 (6 bases). The CDR3 runs to 15 residues. Germline lookup yields CDR1 MNHNY and CDR2 SVGAGI (reference sequence). The CDR3 coding sequence is TGTGCCAGCAGTTACCAGGGGACGAACACCGGGGAGCTGTCTTTT. Protein: CASSYQGTNTGELSF.

This clonotype turned up a few times. This chain uses TRBV4-2 with TRBJ2-1; the D is unclear. The V gene's germline CDR1 is LGHNA and CDR2 YNFKEQ. The CDR3 runs to 17 residues. Trimming took off 0 bases at V and 0 bases at J, with 12 bases between the two ends. The CDR3 here is CASSQDRSTSSYNEQFF. The CDR3 DNA is TGTGCCAGCAGCCAAGATAGGAGCACAAGCTCCTACAATGAGCAGTTCTTC.